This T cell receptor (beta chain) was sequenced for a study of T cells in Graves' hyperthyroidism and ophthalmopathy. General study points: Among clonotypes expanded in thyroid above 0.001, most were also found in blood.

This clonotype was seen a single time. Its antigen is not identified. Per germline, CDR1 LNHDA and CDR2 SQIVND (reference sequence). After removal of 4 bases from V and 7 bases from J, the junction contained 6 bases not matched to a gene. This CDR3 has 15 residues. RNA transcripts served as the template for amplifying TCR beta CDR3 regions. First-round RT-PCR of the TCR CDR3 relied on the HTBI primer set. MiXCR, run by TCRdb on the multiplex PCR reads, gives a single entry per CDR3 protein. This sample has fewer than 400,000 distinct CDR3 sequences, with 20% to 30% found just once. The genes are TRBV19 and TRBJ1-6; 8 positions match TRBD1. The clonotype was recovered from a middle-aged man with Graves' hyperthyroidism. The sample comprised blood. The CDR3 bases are TGTGCCAGTAGTAGAACGGGACAGGCCAATTCACCCCTCCACTTT. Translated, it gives CASSRTGQANSPLHF.